The clone carrying this T cell receptor (beta chain) has a handful of counts. Its antigen is undetermined. Germline V gene lookup returns CDR1 SEHNR and CDR2 FQNEAQ (reference sequence). V shed 3 bases and J shed 9 bases, with 12 bases lying between them. This CDR3 contains 13 residues. The entry originates in a study of T cells in Graves' hyperthyroidism and ophthalmopathy. Whole-study findings and limits: Blood samples included most of the expanded thyroid clonotypes exceeding 0.001.

Aged 18 to 65, the patients had hyperthyroidism that was newly diagnosed and had lasted under 2 months. From RNA transcripts, TCR beta CDR3 regions were amplified. A first-round RT-PCR of the TCR CDR3 used the HTBI primer set. TCRdb recomputed calls from the multiplex PCR reads with MiXCR, one row per CDR3 protein. The sample has around 440,000 distinct CDR3 sequences, around a sixth seen once. The chain uses TRBV7-9 and TRBJ2-1, with D perhaps matching TRBD1 or TRBD2 (6 bases each). The sequenced material came from blood. This receptor was obtained from a woman aged 18-29 years with Graves' hyperthyroidism. The DNA for the CDR3 is TGTGCCAGCAGCTTCCCGGGGGCCCCTGAGCAGTTCTTC. It encodes CASSFPGAPEQFF.